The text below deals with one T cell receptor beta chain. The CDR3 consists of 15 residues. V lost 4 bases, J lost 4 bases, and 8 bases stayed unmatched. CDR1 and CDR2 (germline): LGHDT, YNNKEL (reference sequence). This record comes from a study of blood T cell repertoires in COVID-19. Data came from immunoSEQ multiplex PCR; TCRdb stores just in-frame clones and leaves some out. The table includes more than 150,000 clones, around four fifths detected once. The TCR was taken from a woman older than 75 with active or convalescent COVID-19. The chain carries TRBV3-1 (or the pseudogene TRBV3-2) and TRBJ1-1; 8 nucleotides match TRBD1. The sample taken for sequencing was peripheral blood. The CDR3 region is CASSLKDRGSTEAFF. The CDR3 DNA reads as TGTGCCAGCAGCCTGAAAGACAGGGGTAGCACTGAAGCTTTCTTT.